The 28 T cell receptor beta chains below all came from one sample that was sequenced in a study of T cell changes during pregnancy in multiple sclerosis. The table came from immunoSEQ multiplex PCR; TCRdb's copy has only in-frame clones and leaves some out. The profile covers about 34,000 clones, with roughly 90% appearing a single time and 3% to 4.5% taken by the ten largest. Sample: CD8+ T cells from peripheral blood mononuclear cells, taken in the third trimester of pregnancy. These receptors were obtained from a female donor with multiple sclerosis, enrolled in a pregnancy study.

This clone was found once. The V gene is TRBV19, the J gene TRBJ1-2, with 8 bases matching TRBD1. The CDR3 covers 13 residues. Germline loops: CDR1 LNHDA, CDR2 SQIVND (reference sequence). With 4 bases clipped from V and 8 bases from J, the junction kept 6 bases outside the gene matches. The CDR3 sequence is CASSTPTGDGYTF. DNA of the CDR3: TGTGCCAGTAGTACGCCGACAGGGGACGGCTACACCTTC.

This chain connects TRBV7-2 to TRBJ2-2; 9 positions match TRBD1. CDR1 is SGHTA, CDR2 FQGNSA, per germline. The CDR3 totals 15 residues. Trimming at V came to 4 bases and at J to 4 bases, leaving 4 bases not matched to a gene. The CDR3, as DNA: TGTGCCAGCAGCTCCGACAGGGGGACCACCGGGGAGCTGTTTTTT. Translating it yields CASSSDRGTTGELFF.

J is TRBJ1-1 and V is TRBV5-6, with 8 bases fitting TRBD1. Germline CDR1 and CDR2: SGHDT and YYEEEE. The CDR3 is made up of 16 amino acids. The trim removed 5 bases at V and 0 bases at J, leaving 9 bases unmatched. The CDR3 spells CASSRQGLGLNTEAFF. CDR3 DNA sequence: TGTGCCAGCAGTCGACAGGGGTTGGGGCTGAACACTGAAGCTTTCTTT.

This chain connects TRBV19 to TRBJ2-3, with TRBD2 matching 11 bases. This CDR3 spans 17 amino acids. With V trimmed by 2 bases and J by 4 bases, 8 bases remained unmatched. CDR1 and CDR2 (germline): LNHDA, SQIVND (reference sequence). The CDR3 sequence: CASSISLTSGVADTQYF. CDR3 nucleotide sequence: TGTGCCAGTAGTATAAGTTTGACTAGCGGGGTCGCAGATACGCAGTATTTT. The variable domain in full, with the rest retrieved from reference TRBV19 and TRBJ2-3, is DGGITQSPKYLFRKEGQNVTLSCEQNLNHDAMYWYRQDPGQGLRLIYYSQIVNDFQKGDIAEGYSVSREKKESFPLTVTSAQKNPTAFYLCASSISLTSGVADTQYFGPGTRLTVL.

Many counts were recorded for this clone. The chain has TRBV6-6 and TRBJ2-7; D not certain. Between the trimmed V and J ends, which lost 2 bases and 0 bases, there was a span of 8 bases. Germline V CDR1 and CDR2: MNHNY, SVGAGI (reference sequence). The CDR3 has 14 residues. CDR3 amino acids: CASSYEASSYEQYF. CDR3 in DNA: TGTGCCAGCAGTTACGAAGCGAGCTCCTACGAGCAGTACTTC.

J is TRBJ1-1 and V is TRBV19; a weak D match, TRBD1 (6 bases). This CDR3 is built from 12 residues. Trimming stripped 3 bases from V and 4 bases from J, with 6 bases between. Germline loops: CDR1 LNHDA, CDR2 SQIVND (reference sequence). CDR3 coding DNA: TGTGCCAGTAGTATGGGGGCCACTGAAGCTTTCTTT. Residues: CASSMGATEAFF.

The chain recombines TRBV14 with TRBJ2-7, with 7 bases fitting TRBD1. The CDR3 runs 15 residues. Germline V gene data show CDR1 as SGHDN and CDR2 as FVKESK. Trimming removed 1 base from V and 6 bases from J; junction bases left unmatched: 9. CDR3 amino acids: CASSQVYDRDGEQYF. CDR3 DNA: TGTGCCAGCAGCCAAGTGTATGACAGGGACGGCGAGCAGTACTTC.

This chain connects TRBV29-1 to TRBJ2-2; D gene unclear. V was pared by 3 bases and J by 1 base, with 6 bases between. The length of the CDR3 is 13 residues. The germline gives CDR1 SQVTM, CDR2 ANQGSEA. CDR3 sequence reads: CSVESGNTGELFF. Here the CDR3 DNA reads TGCAGCGTTGAGTCAGGGAACACCGGGGAGCTGTTTTTT.

The rearrangement links TRBV2 to TRBJ2-7; D may be TRBD2 (6 bases). This CDR3 spans 12 amino acids. CDR1 and CDR2 from the germline V gene are SNHLY and FYNNEI. Trimming cost V 8 bases and J 1 base, with 9 bases left between them. DNA of the CDR3: TGTGCCAGCGGAGGGGTGTCCTACGAGCAGTACTTC. Translating it yields CASGGVSYEQYF.

This chain joins TRBV6-4 and TRBJ2-1, with 14 bases that match TRBD2. The CDR3 runs 19 residues. Germline CDR1 reads MRHNA; CDR2 reads SNTAGT. After removal of 4 bases from V and 0 bases from J, the junction contained 8 bases not matched to a gene. The DNA for the CDR3 is TGTGCCAGCAGTGGGATCAGTGGACTAGCGGGGGGCTCCTACAATGAGCAGTTCTTC. It is translated as CASSGISGLAGGSYNEQFF.

The count of this clone is one. This chain connects TRBV11-3 to TRBJ2-7; D uncertain. The V gene lost 5 bases and the J gene lost 0 bases, with 8 bases spanning the gap. The CDR3 consists of 13 residues. From germline, CDR1 is SGHNT and CDR2 YENEEA. CDR3 sequence reads: CASSDRSSYEQYF. The CDR3, as DNA: TGTGCCAGCAGCGACCGGAGCTCCTACGAGCAGTACTTC. Together with reference TRBV11-3 and TRBJ2-7, the CDR3 gives the full variable domain: EAGVVQSPRYKIIEKKQPVAFWCNPISGHNTLYWYLQNLGQGPELLIRYENEEAVDDSQLPKDRFSAERLKGVDSTLKIQPAELGDSAVYLCASSDRSSYEQYFGPGTRLTVT.

This chain uses TRBV10-3 with TRBJ1-2; D ambiguous. The CDR3 loop spans 14 amino acids. Trimming pared 8 bases from V and 4 bases from J, leaving 17 bases between. Germline values: CDR1 ENHRY, CDR2 SYGVKD. DNA for the CDR3: TGTGCCATCGCCCCTGACTCGGGTGTCTATGGCTACACCTTC. Amino acid sequence: CAIAPDSGVYGYTF.

The J gene is TRBJ1-2, the V gene TRBV4-3; D is possibly TRBD1 (6 bases). Germline assignment: CDR1 LGHNA and CDR2 YSLEER. V gave up 1 base and J gave up 7 bases, with 13 bases separating them. This CDR3 region has 14 residues. CDR3 region: CASSQVQGQSGYTF. CDR3 sequence (DNA): TGCGCCAGCAGCCAAGTACAGGGTCAAAGTGGCTACACCTTC.

The chain uses TRBV28 and TRBJ2-3; TRBD2 aligns across 9 bases. Per germline, CDR1 MDHEN and CDR2 SYDVKM. CDR3 size: 16 residues. The V gene end was trimmed by 8 bases and the J gene end by 4 bases; junction bases not matched to a gene: 13. CDR3 in amino acids: CASRKEGGGAADTQYF. The CDR3 DNA reads TGTGCCAGCCGTAAGGAAGGCGGGGGGGCAGCAGATACGCAGTATTTT.

The chain combines TRBV27 with TRBJ1-2; 7 nucleotides line up with TRBD1. This CDR3 has 14 residues. Germline trimming cut 5 bases from V and 4 bases from J; bases unmatched to any gene: 7. Germline CDR1 MNHEY, CDR2 SMNVEV (reference sequence). CDR3: CASSLRQGGYGYTF. CDR3 coding DNA: TGTGCCAGCAGTCTCAGACAGGGTGGCTATGGCTACACCTTC.

This chain links TRBV11-2 with TRBJ1-1; D unresolved. Trimming stripped 1 base from V and 1 base from J, with 7 bases between. The germline V gene has CDR1 SGHAT and CDR2 FQNNGV. The CDR3 has 14 residues. The CDR3 region has the DNA TGTGCCAGCAGCTTAGTAACGGGGAACACTGAAGCTTTCTTT. Residues: CASSLVTGNTEAFF.

The chain carries TRBV7-2 and TRBJ1-4; 9 positions agree with TRBD1. This CDR3 is built from 14 residues. Germline lookup yields CDR1 SGHTA and CDR2 FQGNSA. The V gene end was trimmed by 4 bases and the J gene end by 11 bases; junction bases not matched to a gene: 8. DNA of the CDR3: TGTGCCAGCAGCTCTACCGGGACAGGGAACAAACTGTTTTTT. It encodes CASSSTGTGNKLFF.

V usage is TRBV6-1 and J usage is TRBJ2-3; TRBD1 matches at 7 bases. V dropped 2 bases and J dropped 2; count of bases not matched to a gene: 4. Germline CDR1 MNHNS, CDR2 SASEGT. The CDR3 runs 15 residues. DNA of the CDR3: TGTGCCAGCAGTGAATGGGACAGTTTCACAGATACGCAGTATTTT. This codes for CASSEWDSFTDTQYF.

This chain joins TRBV2 and TRBJ2-1; a possible D gene is TRBD2 (5 bases). The CDR3 extends over 16 amino acids. From germline, CDR1 is SNHLY and CDR2 FYNNEI. With 5 bases removed from V and 15 bases from J, the gap between germline ends came to 29 bases. As DNA, the CDR3 is TGTGCCAGCAGTAGTAGCCCGCGGGCCAAAGTCCAGGTGCCGTTCTTC. Translated, it gives CASSSSPRAKVQVPFF.

The chain uses TRBV9 and TRBJ2-3, with 8 positions matching TRBD2. This CDR3 has 15 amino acids. Germline CDR1 reads SGDLS; CDR2 reads YYNGEE. The J segment lost 4 bases and the V segment lost 2 bases, leaving 6 bases of the junction unmatched. The CDR3 reads CASSVVGGASDTQYF. As DNA, the CDR3 is TGTGCCAGCAGCGTGGTCGGGGGGGCCTCAGATACGCAGTATTTT.

The chain couples TRBV6-1 to TRBJ2-7; 7 bases match TRBD2. The CDR3 is 15 amino acids. J lost 4 bases, V lost 2 bases, and 8 bases had no gene match. Germline V CDR1 and CDR2: MNHNS, SASEGT. In DNA form, the CDR3 reads TGTGCCAGCAGTGAAAATCCGGGGGGTACTTACGAGCAGTACTTC. This encodes CASSENPGGTYEQYF.

The genes are TRBV4-3 and TRBJ1-1, with D maybe TRBD1 (5 bases). Germline V gives CDR1 LGHNA, CDR2 YSLEER. CDR3 length: 15 amino acids. V shed 0 bases and J shed 4 bases, with 12 bases lying between them. The CDR3 loop reads CASSQEGGGVTEAFF. The CDR3 DNA is TGCGCCAGCAGCCAAGAGGGGGGAGGGGTCACTGAAGCTTTCTTT.

The chain recombines TRBV7-3 with TRBJ2-5; D possibly corresponds to TRBD2 (6 bases). V was cut by 5 bases and J by 5 bases, with 18 bases left in between. The germline gives CDR1 SGHTA, CDR2 FQGTGA. The CDR3 spans 15 residues. The CDR3 DNA follows: TGTGCCAGCAGCCCCTGGCCGGGCGGGGCGGAGACCCAGTACTTC. Translating gives CASSPWPGGAETQYF.

The chain carries TRBV18 and TRBJ2-3; no clear D. This CDR3 spans 14 amino acids. V was pared by 3 bases and J by 6 bases, with 13 bases between. The germline gives CDR1 KGHSH, CDR2 LQKENI. This chain's CDR3 is CASSPLLPYDTQYF. For the CDR3, the DNA is TGTGCCAGCTCACCCTTACTCCCATACGATACGCAGTATTTT.

This chain links TRBV9 with TRBJ2-3; 11 bases line up with TRBD1. V lost 5 bases to trimming and J lost 2 bases; unmatched junction nucleotides: 10. Germline V gives CDR1 SGDLS, CDR2 YYNGEE. The CDR3 has 17 amino acids. This CDR3 is CASRESGTGGTTDTQYF. DNA of the CDR3: TGTGCCAGCAGAGAATCCGGGACAGGGGGGACCACAGATACGCAGTATTTT. Together with reference TRBV9 and TRBJ2-3, the CDR3 gives the full variable domain: DSGVTQTPKHLITATGQRVTLRCSPRSGDLSVYWYQQSLDQGLQFLIQYYNGEERAKGNILERFSAQQFPDLHSELNLSSLELGDSALYFCASRESGTGGTTDTQYFGPGTRLTVL.

The chain couples TRBV9 to TRBJ1-5; 11 bases map to TRBD1. There are 17 residues in the CDR3. From germline, CDR1 is SGDLS and CDR2 YYNGEE. Germline trimming cut 3 bases from V and 2 bases from J; bases unmatched to any gene: 7. The CDR3 spells CASSAGTGGEGNQPQHF. CDR3 coding DNA: TGTGCCAGCAGCGCCGGGACAGGGGGTGAGGGCAATCAGCCCCAGCATTTT.

The gene calls are TRBV11-2 and TRBJ2-1; D may be TRBD2 (5 bases). Germline V lookup: CDR1 SGHAT, CDR2 FQNNGV. This CDR3 comprises 13 residues. With 1 base removed from V and 14 bases from J, the gap between germline ends came to 15 bases. The DNA of the CDR3 is TGTGCCAGCAGCTTAGGGGGAGAGCGGTGGGAGTTCTTC. Its protein product is CASSLGGERWEFF.

In its sample, this clone was seen once. This chain connects TRBV29-1 to TRBJ1-2; 8 positions match TRBD1. Germline assignment: CDR1 SQVTM and CDR2 ANQGSEA. The V and J ends lost 6 bases and 3 bases, in that order; junction bases with no gene match: 3. CDR3 length: 12 amino acids. CDR3 loop: CSVQGADYGYTF. The CDR3 bases are TGCAGCGTGCAGGGGGCGGACTATGGCTACACCTTC.